This TCR beta chain is drawn from a study of human T cells and chemical hapten exposure. This clonotype was seen a few times. From the RACE reads, TCRdb called clonotypes with MiXCR, one entry per CDR3 protein. The data show 180,000 or so distinct CDR3 sequences, roughly 15% seen once. As for time point: patch test 1, 2 weeks after DPC sensitization. Treatment denoted: therapeutic diphenylcyclopropenone sensitization with weekly scalp DPC. The authors extracted total RNA from unfractionated whole blood. V dropped 5 bases and J dropped 2; count of bases not matched to a gene: 16. The germline CDR1 and CDR2 sequences are SGHVS and FQNEAQ. The CDR3 totals 18 residues.

This receptor was taken from a woman in her 30s with alopecia areata. Some clones in this sample may be carry-over from other donors' samples. The sample in question was whole blood, obtained in connection with sensitization to the hapten diphenylcyclopropenone (DPC). The rearrangement uses TRBV7-8 and TRBJ2-3, with 7 positions matching TRBD2. CDR3 sequence: CASSLTIGASGSTDTQYF. In nucleotides, the CDR3 is TGTGCCAGCAGCCTTACCATAGGGGCTAGCGGTTCCACAGATACGCAGTATTTT.